These T cell receptor beta chains were read from a single sample in a study of T cell clusters in autoimmune cytopenias. Each CDR3 protein gets one entry in TCRdb, which reprocessed the multiplex PCR reads and gives no DNA. The sample has 6,900 or so distinct CDR3 sequences. This sample was shared with a second study, whose subject was T cell repertoires in aging, cancer and after chemotherapy.

Sequenced: peripheral blood. These receptors came from a human donor in good health. CDR3s include the opening cysteine and the closing phenylalanine or tryptophan. A clone size is listed for some rows: how often the clone was seen (once, few, many), or a class if it is expanded.

.	TRBV20-1	TRBJ2-3	CSARDMGLAGGVTDTQYF
medium-sized	TRBV11-1	TRBJ1-5	CASSLWANQPQHF
.	TRBV7-6	TRBJ1-3	CASSLKGQLYSGNTIYF
.	TRBV19	TRBJ2-7	CASSGGQVRREQYF
medium-sized	TRBV19	TRBJ2-1	CASSTRGGRLSSYNEQFF
medium-sized	TRBV19	TRBJ2-7	CASSRWTGTYEQYF
.	TRBV19	TRBJ1-5	CASSPRGGLSNQPQHF
.	TRBV18	TRBJ1-5	CASSPEGLQPQHF
.	TRBV6-5	TRBJ1-1	CASRQRASSTEAFF
.	TRBV18	TRBJ2-1	CASSPPSRSYNEQFF
.	TRBV6-6	TRBJ2-1	CASSYSAGLEFF
medium-sized	TRBV19	TRBJ2-7	CASSIQGDYEQYF
.	TRBV5-6	TRBJ1-2	CASSRTNYGYTF
.	TRBV10-3	TRBJ2-3	CAIRATGGSTDTQYF
.	TRBV7-9	TRBJ2-3	CASSLGGAVADTQYF
.	TRBV5-4	TRBJ1-1	CASSPGGSGGTEAFF
.	TRBV30	TRBJ2-7	CAWSFLDRGWLEQYF
medium-sized	TRBV15	TRBJ2-2	CATSTGSQGWINTGELFF
medium-sized	TRBV6-6	TRBJ2-5	CASRVAGGYQETQYF
medium-sized	TRBV5-6	TRBJ2-7	CASSRERAYEQYF
.	TRBV10-3	TRBJ2-3	CAIRTTSGGAPDTQYF
.	TRBV6-1	TRBJ2-7	CAAQSGQGAGEQYF
.	TRBV29-1	TRBJ2-6	CSASGGSGANVLTF
medium-sized	TRBV19	TRBJ1-3	CASSISGAGNTIYF
medium-sized	TRBV7-6	TRBJ2-5	CASSERETQYF
.	TRBV11-1	TRBJ1-6	CASSLRSTGDSPLHF
medium-sized	TRBV6-5	TRBJ1-2	CASGPLGYGYTF